A single sample is the source of the 20 T cell receptor beta chains below, sequenced in a study of CD4 T cells in relation to SARS-CoV-2 and coronaviruses. These receptors have no known antigen. This table comes from immunoSEQ multiplex PCR, and its TCRdb copy is limited to in-frame clones, with some not included. Of 23,000 or so clones in the sample, 65% to 80% are singletons; the top ten hold under 15%. CD4+ T cells from unexposed donors were obtained before the COVID-19 pandemic (2011-2018). Isolation of CD4+ T cells took place after less than twelve days in culture. What was sequenced was CD4+ T cells from PBMCs, cultured in vitro. These receptors originate from a human donor in good health.

This clone has only one observation. The chain uses TRBV3-1 (or the pseudogene TRBV3-2) and TRBJ2-5; 11 bases fit TRBD2. Germline assignment: CDR1 LGHDT and CDR2 YNNKEL (reference sequence). J was trimmed by 5 bases and V by 4 bases; bases with no gene match: 6. The CDR3 sequence is 15 residues long. The CDR3 DNA reads TGTGCCAGCAGCCCCCTGGGACTAGCGGCGGAGACCCAGTACTTC. It yields the protein CASSPLGLAAETQYF.

The chain couples TRBV4-2 to TRBJ2-1, with 9 positions matching TRBD2. V lost 4 bases and J lost 8; bases outside the gene matches: 12. Germline CDR1 reads LGHNA; CDR2 reads YNFKEQ. This CDR3 has 16 residues. The CDR3 protein is CASSPLAGERVYEQFF. CDR3 coding DNA: TGTGCCAGCAGCCCATTAGCGGGAGAGCGGGTTTATGAGCAGTTCTTC.

The chain recombines TRBV6-5 with TRBJ2-5; no definite D call. Germline values: CDR1 MNHEY, CDR2 SVGAGI. Trimming took 5 bases from V and 5 from J, leaving 15 bases between them. The CDR3 is 14 amino acids. The CDR3 sequence: CASSPTLFGETQYF. CDR3 sequence (DNA): TGTGCCAGCAGTCCCACACTGTTCGGCGAGACCCAGTACTTC.

The V and J genes are TRBV19 and TRBJ1-4; 8 nucleotides match TRBD1. Trimming cost V 8 bases and J 4 bases; bases outside gene matches: 3. The germline CDR1 and CDR2 sequences are LNHDA and SQIVND (reference sequence). This CDR3 has 13 residues. The CDR3 region has the DNA TGTGCCAGTGGGACAGGTCATAATGAAAAACTGTTTTTT. Its protein is CASGTGHNEKLFF.

In this sample, this clone turned up a few times. The genes are TRBV4-2 and TRBJ2-1; 7 nucleotides agree with TRBD2. This CDR3 region has 16 residues. The V gene's germline CDR1 is LGHNA and CDR2 YNFKEQ. V lost 1 base, J lost 0 bases, and 3 bases stayed unmatched. CDR3 in DNA: TGTGCCAGCAGCCAAGCTTGGACTAGCTCCTACAATGAGCAGTTCTTC. Amino acids: CASSQAWTSSYNEQFF.

This chain joins TRBV6-1 and TRBJ1-1; 7 bases fit TRBD1. The germline gives CDR1 MNHNS, CDR2 SASEGT. The CDR3 loop spans 15 amino acids. Trimming took 2 bases from V and 6 from J; bases not matched to a gene: 9. The CDR3 protein is CASSEQVQGLAEAFF. CDR3 nucleotide sequence: TGTGCCAGCAGTGAACAGGTACAGGGGTTGGCTGAAGCTTTCTTT.

The chain links TRBV5-1 to TRBJ1-4; TRBD1 matches at 8 bases. The CDR3 runs to 14 residues. The germline V gene encodes CDR1 SGHRS and CDR2 YFSETQ. V trimming: 2 bases; J trimming: 4 bases; junction bases outside the gene matches: 1. CDR3 amino acids: CASSFGQGNEKLFF. For the CDR3, the DNA is TGCGCCAGCAGCTTCGGACAGGGTAATGAAAAACTGTTTTTT.

This clone was seen only a few times. J is TRBJ1-1 and V is TRBV12-3 or TRBV12-4, with a tentative D call TRBD1 (5 bases). Trimming removed 3 bases from V and 12 bases from J, with 14 bases in between. The CDR3 is 12 residues long. CDR3 protein: CASSFGPRVPFF. The CDR3 DNA reads TGTGCCAGCAGTTTTGGCCCCAGGGTCCCTTTCTTT.

This sequence joins TRBV5-1 and TRBJ2-3; D uncertain. This CDR3 is 15 amino acids long. CDR1 is SGHRS and CDR2 is YFSETQ in the germline V gene. V lost 0 bases and J lost 3, with 11 bases in between. The CDR3 here is CASSLDGSTTDTQYF. CDR3 sequence (DNA): TGCGCCAGCAGCTTGGATGGGTCAACAACAGATACGCAGTATTTT.

In this sample, this clone turned up once. This chain links TRBV3-1 (or the pseudogene TRBV3-2) with TRBJ1-1, with 8 nucleotides matching TRBD1. This CDR3 has 14 residues. Germline V gene sequence: CDR1 LGHDT, CDR2 YNNKEL (reference sequence). The ends lost 4 bases at V and 1 base at J; junction bases unmatched: 2. The CDR3 DNA sequence: TGTGCCAGCAGCCTCGACAGGGGGAACACTGAAGCTTTCTTT. Its translation: CASSLDRGNTEAFF.

In its sample, this clone was seen a few times. V gene TRBV11-2 combines with J gene TRBJ2-7; D is possibly TRBD1 or TRBD2 (6 bases each). V lost 3 bases to trimming and J lost 3 bases, with 9 bases between them. Germline values: CDR1 SGHAT, CDR2 FQNNGV. The CDR3 sequence is 13 residues long. CDR3 nucleotide sequence: TGTGCCAGCAGCTTCGGGGGACACTACGAGCAGTACTTC. Amino acids: CASSFGGHYEQYF.

The V gene is TRBV2, the J gene TRBJ1-2; D unresolved. CDR1 and CDR2 (germline): SNHLY, FYNNEI. This CDR3 is built from 13 residues. Trimming stripped 5 bases from V and 8 bases from J, with 15 bases between. The CDR3 sequence is CASSLADAGGYTF. The CDR3, as DNA: TGTGCCAGCAGTCTTGCCGACGCTGGGGGCTACACCTTC.

The chain couples TRBV10-2 to TRBJ1-5; TRBD1 is a possible D gene (5 bases). Per the germline V gene, CDR1 is WSHSY and CDR2 is SAAADI. Deletions cut 5 bases from V and 6 bases from J, with 11 bases between. The CDR3 consists of 13 residues. CDR3 amino acids: CASSLGQGQPQHF. In nucleotides, the CDR3 is TGCGCCAGCAGTTTGGGGCAGGGTCAGCCCCAGCATTTT.

The gene calls are TRBV11-2 and TRBJ2-2, with D possibly matching TRBD1 (6 bases). Trimming took off 1 base at V and 7 bases at J, with 13 bases between the two ends. The CDR3 length is 15 residues. Germline values: CDR1 SGHAT, CDR2 FQNNGV. The CDR3 here is CASSLVGRGGGELFF. The CDR3, as DNA: TGTGCCAGCAGCTTAGTGGGCAGGGGTGGCGGGGAGCTGTTTTTT. Drawing the rest from reference TRBV11-2 and TRBJ2-2, the complete variable domain is EAGVAQSPRYKIIEKRQSVAFWCNPISGHATLYWYQQILGQGPKLLIQFQNNGVVDDSQLPKDRFSAERLKGVDSTLKIQPAKLEDSAVYLCASSLVGRGGGELFFGEGSRLTVL.

In its sample, this clone was seen a few times. The V and J genes are TRBV7-9 and TRBJ2-6; no firm D call. Germline CDR1 SEHNR, CDR2 FQNEAQ (reference sequence). V lost 5 bases to trimming and J lost 4 bases, with 3 bases between them. The CDR3 is made up of 12 amino acids. As DNA, the CDR3 is TGTGCCAGCAGCCCCGGGGCCAACGTCCTGACTTTC. It codes for CASSPGANVLTF.

This clone was detected only a few times. The chain uses TRBV3-1 (or the pseudogene TRBV3-2) and TRBJ2-2; 7 bases align to TRBD2. This CDR3 has 15 amino acids. The J segment lost 5 bases and the V segment lost 0 bases, leaving 3 bases of the junction unmatched. Germline lookup yields CDR1 LGHDT and CDR2 YNNKEL (reference sequence). CDR3 nucleotides: TGTGCCAGCAGCCAAGAGGCGGGGGAAACCGGGGAGCTGTTTTTT. It translates to CASSQEAGETGELFF.

The V call is TRBV28, the J call TRBJ1-4, with TRBD1 identical over 10 bases. Germline values: CDR1 MDHEN, CDR2 SYDVKM. The CDR3 covers 18 residues. Trimming at V came to 9 bases and at J to 6 bases, leaving 19 bases not matched to a gene. Here the CDR3 DNA reads TGTGCCAGTCAAGATACGGGACAGGGGTTAAGTTGGGATGAAAAACTGTTTTTT. This encodes CASQDTGQGLSWDEKLFF. Full variable domain (rest looked up from reference TRBV28 and TRBJ1-4): DVKVTQSSRYLVKRTGEKVFLECVQDMDHENMFWYRQDPGLGLRLIYFSYDVKMKEKGDIPEGYSVSREKKERFSLILESASTNQTSMYLCASQDTGQGLSWDEKLFFGSGTQLSVL.

The chain links TRBV24-1 to TRBJ2-5; possibly TRBD1 or TRBD2 for D (6 bases each). There are 12 residues in the CDR3. CDR1 and CDR2 (germline): KGHDR, SFDVKD. Trimming removed 7 bases at V and 5 bases at J, with 10 bases between. This chain's CDR3 is CATSGGGETQYF. The CDR3 DNA follows: TGTGCCACCAGCGGGGGCGGGGAGACCCAGTACTTC.

This chain connects TRBV9 to TRBJ2-7; no clear D. Germline CDR1 is SGDLS and CDR2 is YYNGEE. V gave up 4 bases and J gave up 4 bases, with 18 bases separating them. The CDR3 is made up of 15 amino acids. For the CDR3, the DNA is TGTGCCAGCAGCCCAGACACTGAAAAGGCGTACGAGCAGTACTTC. The encoded protein is CASSPDTEKAYEQYF.

The J gene is TRBJ1-2, the V gene TRBV29-1, with TRBD1 as a possible D gene (6 bases). This CDR3 has 13 residues. V lost 6 bases, J lost 2 bases, and 13 bases lay in between. From germline, CDR1 is SQVTM and CDR2 ANQGSEA. Here the CDR3 reads CSVRGGTNYGYTF. The DNA of the CDR3 is TGCAGCGTCCGAGGGGGAACCAACTATGGCTACACCTTC.